A single sample is the source of the 2 T cell receptor beta chains below, sequenced in a study of T cells in Graves' hyperthyroidism and ophthalmopathy. RNA transcripts provided the source from which TCR beta CDR3 regions were amplified. In the first-round RT-PCR of the TCR CDR3, the HTBI primer set was used. TCRdb re-analysed the multiplex PCR reads in MiXCR, keeping a single row per CDR3 protein. This repertoire shows roughly 750,000 distinct CDR3 sequences, around 15% found once; its top ten account for 8.4%. The sequenced sample consisted of blood. The receptor set was obtained from a man in his late teens or twenties with Graves' hyperthyroidism.

The rearrangement joins TRBV6-1 to TRBJ2-1, with D maybe TRBD2 (6 bases). The CDR3 contains 12 residues. Germline CDR1 MNHNS, CDR2 SASEGT. The V and J ends lost 6 bases and 9 bases respectively, with 12 bases between them. In DNA, the CDR3 is TGTGCCAGCAGCGGGAGTCACGGTGAGCAGTTCTTC. Residues: CASSGSHGEQFF.

Many counts were recorded for this clonotype. The chain is built from TRBV27 and TRBJ2-2, with D perhaps assigned TRBD1 or TRBD2 (6 bases each). Germline assignment: CDR1 MNHEY and CDR2 SMNVEV (reference sequence). This CDR3 has 18 residues. The V and J ends lost 2 bases and 4 bases respectively, with 20 bases between them. The CDR3 nucleotides read TGTGCCAGCAGTTTAATCTATAAGGGGGGTTTGGGCACCGGGGAGCTGTTTTTT. Its translation is CASSLIYKGGLGTGELFF.